The clone carrying this T cell receptor beta chain was recorded only once. TCRdb's table, derived via immunoSEQ multiplex PCR, lists solely in-frame clones and lacks some. The sample includes 85,000 to 100,000 clones, about four fifths of them seen just once. This record comes from a study of blood T cell repertoires in COVID-19. This clonotype originated in a woman over 75 with active or convalescent COVID-19. Sequences were obtained from peripheral blood.

Written as DNA, the CDR3 is TGTGCCAGCAGCCATACCCTAGCGGGAGGTCTCTACAATGAGCAGTTCTTC. Its protein product is CASSHTLAGGLYNEQFF. The chain recombines TRBV4-2 with TRBJ2-1, with TRBD2 identical over 11 bases. V shed 3 bases and J 3 bases; nucleotides not matched to a gene: 7. CDR3 length: 17 residues. Germline V gene data show CDR1 as LGHNA and CDR2 as YNFKEQ.